This is a list of T cell receptor beta chains from one sample in a study of regulatory T cells in long-lasting Graves disease. MiXCR was run by TCRdb on the multiplex PCR reads, yielding one entry per CDR3 protein. The data contain hundreds of thousands of distinct CDR3 sequences, roughly 15% of them singletons. These data were also filed under a second study, of T cells in Graves' hyperthyroidism and ophthalmopathy.

The material was peripheral blood mononuclear cells (PBMCs), obtained at new diagnosis, from a patient treated with antithyroid drugs. These TCRs come from a woman aged 25 to 39 with Graves disease. CDR3s include the opening cysteine and the closing phenylalanine or tryptophan. A D gene is named only where the DNA matches it firmly. Size values are once, few and many counts, or a class for expanded clones, and some rows have none.

d_call	clone_size	j_call	v_call	cdr3_nt	cdr3_aa
-	many	TRBJ1-1	TRBV2	TGTGCCAGCAGTGTTCAAATGAACACTGAAGCTTTCTTT	CASSVQMNTEAFF
TRBD2	many	TRBJ2-5	TRBV18	TGTGCCAGCTCACAGGCGGGACTAGCGGAAGAGACCCAGTACTTC	CASSQAGLAEETQYF
-	many	TRBJ2-1	TRBV12-3/TRBV12-4	TGTGCCAGCAGTAGGAGCGCTGGTCACGGTGAGCAGTTCTTC	CASSRSAGHGEQFF
TRBD1	many	TRBJ2-3	TRBV10-3	TGTGCCATCAGTGGTCTTGAGGGGGCACCAAGCACAGATACGCAGTATTTT	CAISGLEGAPSTDTQYF
-	-	TRBJ1-2	TRBV3-1	TGTGCCAGCAGCCCGGTTGGACAGTATGGCTACACCTTC	CASSPVGQYGYTF
TRBD1	few	TRBJ1-4	TRBV10-3	TGTGCCACCCGGGACAGGGAAGGTGAAAAACTGTTTTTT	CATRDREGEKLFF
-	-	TRBJ1-2	TRBV7-9	TGTGCCAGTCAATTTTCAGGAGCCGCCCCACATGGCTACACCTTC	CASQFSGAAPHGYTF
TRBD2	few	TRBJ2-2	TRBV30	TGTGCCTGGAGTGTAGAGGGACTAAGAGCCGGGGAGCTGTTTTTT	CAWSVEGLRAGELFF
-	few	TRBJ1-1	TRBV5-1	TGCGCCAGCAGCTTGGAGTCGGGGACAGCTTTCTTT	CASSLESGTAFF
TRBD1	many	TRBJ1-1	TRBV7-9	TGTGCCAGCAGCCCCAGGGGGGTGAACACTGAAGCTTTCTTT	CASSPRGVNTEAFF
-	few	TRBJ2-2	TRBV30	TGTGCCTGGAGTGATCGCGGCTCCTGGGGGATCGGGGAGCTGTTTTTT	CAWSDRGSWGIGELFF
-	-	TRBJ1-5	TRBV28	TGTGCCAGCAGTTCACCCATCAGGGGTAGGCAGCCCCAGCATTTT	CASSSPIRGRQPQHF
TRBD1	many	TRBJ2-3	TRBV2	TGTGCCAGCAGTGGTGGGACAGGACTAACGCAGTATTTT	CASSGGTGLTQYF
TRBD2	many	TRBJ2-5	TRBV11-2	TGTGCCAGCAGCTTATGGGGAGGGCCGGGAGAGACCCAGTACTTC	CASSLWGGPGETQYF
-	-	TRBJ2-5	TRBV18	TGTGCCAGCTCACCACAGTATGGGGTGATGGAGACCCAGTACTTC	CASSPQYGVMETQYF
-	many	TRBJ1-2	TRBV6-5	TGTGCCAGCAGTTACCCAGGGGACAACTATGGCTACACCTTC	CASSYPGDNYGYTF
-	-	TRBJ2-2	TRBV10-3	TGTGCCATCAGTGAGAGGGAGAACACCGGGGAGCTGTTTTTT	CAISERENTGELFF
TRBD1	-	TRBJ2-1	TRBV6-1	TGTGCCACCCAAACCCGGGACAGCCCCTACAATGAGCAGTTCTTC	CATQTRDSPYNEQFF
-	-	TRBJ1-5	TRBV20-1	TGCAGTGCTAGAGGCCAGGAGTATAGCAATCAGCCCCAGCATTTT	CSARGQEYSNQPQHF
-	-	TRBJ2-7	TRBV11-2	TGTGCCAGCAGCTCCGGTCGCGAGCAGTACTTC	CASSSGREQYF
-	many	TRBJ2-7	TRBV20-1	TGCAGTGCTAGCGGGGACCCCTACGAGCAGTACTTC	CSASGDPYEQYF
TRBD2	few	TRBJ2-7	TRBV3-1	TGTGCCAGCAGCCAAGCCAGCGGGATTAATGGCGAGCAGTACTTC	CASSQASGINGEQYF
-	few	TRBJ1-3	TRBV3-1	TGTGCCAGCAGCCAACCCCGACAGCCCTCTGGAAACACCATATATTTT	CASSQPRQPSGNTIYF
-	many	TRBJ2-2	TRBV12-3/TRBV12-4	TGTGCCAGCAGTTTCGCGTCCGGGGAGCTGTTTTTT	CASSFASGELFF
-	many	TRBJ2-5	TRBV6-1	TGTGCCAGCAGGGAAGGACCGGCGCCGATTGAGACCCAGTACTTC	CASREGPAPIETQYF
-	-	TRBJ2-5	TRBV5-1	TGCGCCAGCAGCTTCGGCCAGGGGAAGGAGACCCAGTACTTC	CASSFGQGKETQYF
-	many	TRBJ2-7	TRBV11-1	TGTGCCAGCAGCTTGATAGGATCCTACGAGCAGTACTTC	CASSLIGSYEQYF
-	-	TRBJ1-1	TRBV25-1	TGTGCCAGCCAACCCGATGCCAAGAACACTGAAGCTTTCTTT	CASQPDAKNTEAFF
TRBD2	-	TRBJ2-7	TRBV20-1	TGCAGTGCGGATAGCGGGAGAGCCTACGAGCAGTACTTC	CSADSGRAYEQYF
-	-	TRBJ2-4	TRBV20-1	TGCAGTGCTAGCCCTAGCCCGCCCATTCAGTACTTC	CSASPSPPIQYF
-	-	TRBJ2-7	TRBV6-1	TGTGCCAGCAGTGAACTCCCTAGCGTCTACGAGCAGTACTTC	CASSELPSVYEQYF
-	many	TRBJ2-7	TRBV7-9	TGTGCCAGCAGTCCCCGGGACGGATCCTACGAGCAGTACTTC	CASSPRDGSYEQYF
-	many	TRBJ1-3	TRBV3-1	TGTGCCAGCGGCTCTGGAAACACCATATATTTT	CASGSGNTIYF
-	-	TRBJ1-4	TRBV4-1	TGCGCCAGCAGCCAGGCCAATGAAAAACTGTTTTTT	CASSQANEKLFF
TRBD1	-	TRBJ2-3	TRBV4-1	TGCGCCAGCAGCCAAGATCGGACAGGGATCACAGATACGCAGTATTTT	CASSQDRTGITDTQYF
-	many	TRBJ2-1	TRBV5-1	TGCGCCAGCAGCTTGGAGGGCAGACCAAAGCAGTTCTTC	CASSLEGRPKQFF
-	many	TRBJ1-1	TRBV10-3	TGTGCCATCGCGTCGGGGGATCGAGTCGCTGAAGCTTTCTTT	CAIASGDRVAEAFF
TRBD2	few	TRBJ2-1	TRBV3-1	TGTGCCAGCAGCCAAGCGGGAGGACCCTACAATGAGCAGTTCTTC	CASSQAGGPYNEQFF
TRBD2	many	TRBJ2-5	TRBV9	TGTGCCAGCAGCGTAGACCCTAGCGGGATGGGAGCGACCCAGTACTTC	CASSVDPSGMGATQYF
TRBD2	-	TRBJ2-2	TRBV19	TGTGCCAGCGATTGGGAGGGGTCCGGGGAGCTGTTTTTT	CASDWEGSGELFF
-	few	TRBJ1-2	TRBV12-3/TRBV12-4	TGTGCCAGCAGCGTAGGGGGGGCGCGTGCCTATGGCTACACCTTC	CASSVGGARAYGYTF
-	many	TRBJ2-1	TRBV7-9	TGTGCCAGCAGCTTAGTCGGGTCTAGGTTCTTC	CASSLVGSRFF
-	many	TRBJ1-3	TRBV12-3/TRBV12-4	TGTGCCAGCAGTTTCACAGGGTATTGGGGTGACTCTGGAAACACCATATATTTT	CASSFTGYWGDSGNTIYF
TRBD1	-	TRBJ1-5	TRBV12-3/TRBV12-4	TGTGCCAGCAGCCACAGGGGTAACCAGCCCCAGCATTTT	CASSHRGNQPQHF
-	few	TRBJ1-6	TRBV5-8	TGTGCCAGCAACCCAGGGTGGGGAGCGAGGAGTTCTTCACCCCTCCACTTT	CASNPGWGARSSSPLHF
-	-	TRBJ2-1	TRBV4-1	TGCGCCAGCAGCCAAGATTCCGCGTCGAATGAGCAGTTCTTC	CASSQDSASNEQFF
-	few	TRBJ2-7	TRBV18	TGTGCCAGCTCACCACATGAAGGCAGGAAATACGAGCAGTACTTC	CASSPHEGRKYEQYF
-	few	TRBJ2-3	TRBV29-1	TGCAGCGTTGAAAACTGGAGCACAGATACGCAGTATTTT	CSVENWSTDTQYF
-	many	TRBJ2-7	TRBV6-9	TGTGCCAGCAGTTACAGAGGAGACAGGTCCCCTGGTTCCTCCTACGAGCAGTACTTC	CASSYRGDRSPGSSYEQYF
TRBD2	many	TRBJ2-1	TRBV28	TGTGCCAGCAGTTCCCCGGGACTACCAGACAATGAGCAGTTCTTC	CASSSPGLPDNEQFF
-	few	TRBJ2-2	TRBV30	TGTGCCTGGAGTTGGACTCCCAGTAGGTTCCTGAACACCGGGGAGCTGTTTTTT	CAWSWTPSRFLNTGELFF
-	-	TRBJ2-7	TRBV2	TGTGCCAGCAACGGTGAACGACAAACGAAGCAGTACTTC	CASNGERQTKQYF
-	many	TRBJ1-1	TRBV28	TGTGCCAGCAGTTTTACAGGAGGGGGGCGGAACACTGAAGCTTTCTTT	CASSFTGGGRNTEAFF
-	many	TRBJ1-1	TRBV7-3	TGTGCCAGCAGCAGCGCCGGGACCCCGAACACTGAAGCTTTCTTT	CASSSAGTPNTEAFF
-	many	TRBJ1-2	TRBV29-1	TGCAGCGTTGAACGGCAGGACAACTATGGCTACACCTTC	CSVERQDNYGYTF
-	few	TRBJ2-7	TRBV29-1	TGCAGCGCTGACACAGGGAAGAGGTACGAGCAGTACTTC	CSADTGKRYEQYF
-	few	TRBJ2-1	TRBV5-1	TGCGCCAGCAGCTCGACCGGGACCCCAGATGAGCAGTTCTTC	CASSSTGTPDEQFF
TRBD2	many	TRBJ2-1	TRBV27	TGTGCCAGCCGGGGGGGGGTCAATGAGCAGTTCTTC	CASRGGVNEQFF
-	many	TRBJ2-5	TRBV20-1	TGCAGTGCTAGAGCCCCAGAGGGGACCCAGTACTTC	CSARAPEGTQYF